This record covers a single T cell receptor beta chain. The target antigen is unknown. Through 5' RACE with UMI labels, the TRB cDNA libraries were prepared. TCRdb processed the 5' RACE reads again and assigns one entry to each CDR3 protein, with no DNA. Its table lists about 43,000 distinct CDR3 sequences. The data originate from a study of CXCR3-negative and CXCR3-positive naive CD8 T cells. Study-wide results and caveats: Naive subsets had comparable surface CD5; TCR strength was inferred from TRB CDR3 properties. CXCR3 expression dropped partially after cryopreservation, and most assays relied on fresh PBMCs.

The CDR3 covers 12 residues. Per germline, CDR1 SGHDT and CDR2 YYEEEE. Input material: memory CD8+ T cells from blood. This chain links TRBV5-6 with TRBJ2-7; the TCRdb D gene call, TRBD1, has no DNA to confirm it. The receptor's source is a human donor in good health. Some clones in this sample may be carry-over from other donors' samples. CDR3 loop: CASSRTGSEQYF.